This TCR beta chain was sequenced during a study of vaccination and CD4 T cells after COVID-19. Study-level points and caveats: It was found that, in convalescent patients, 304 of 307 vaccine-specific clones were spike mono-reactive.

This clonotype turned up a few times. Antigen: not known. Sequencing of cultured CD4+ T cell DNA used the Oncomine TCR Beta short-read assay. Cultured CD4+ T cells were the source of extracted genomic DNA. Via MiXCR, TCRdb re-called the PCR reads, giving one row per CDR3 protein. The data hold about 18,000 distinct CDR3 sequences, with 55% to 65% observed a single time. Documented treatment: approximately 9-day PBMC culture with coronavirus spike peptide pools or control peptides (ViraFEST assay). Deletions cut 4 bases from V and 5 bases from J, with 11 bases between. Germline V CDR1 and CDR2: LNHDA, SQIVND (reference sequence). The CDR3 contains 13 residues.

This chain connects TRBV19 to TRBJ2-5; D is uncertain. The material sequenced was CD4+ T cells from blood, cultured in vitro, taken after SARS-CoV-2 vaccination. The clonotype was recovered from a human donor who had recovered from COVID-19. CDR3 DNA: TGTGCCAGTAGTACTGGCATATGGGAGACCCAGTACTTC. Encoded protein: CASSTGIWETQYF.